The rows below give T cell receptor beta chains drawn from one sample of a study of vaccination effects on CD4 cells after COVID-19. TCRdb keeps only in-frame clones here, not all; method: immunoSEQ multiplex PCR. This table holds tens of thousands of clones, 74% found once. No antigens are known for them. Here the sequenced sample was CD4+ T cells from PBMCs cultured with HCoV-229E spike peptides, taken after COVID-19 vaccination. These receptors were obtained from a human donor who received a COVID-19 vaccine. CDR3s leave out the opening cysteine and the closing phenylalanine or tryptophan. Clone size is not always given. Where it is, it says once, few, many or a class for expanded clones.

cdr3_aa: ASSINSLNYGYT; clone_size: -; v_call: TRBV19; cdr3_length: 12; j_call: TRBJ1-2
cdr3_aa: ASRTLTNTGELF; clone_size: -; v_call: TRBV3-1/TRBV3-2; cdr3_length: 12; j_call: TRBJ2-2
cdr3_aa: ASRFLGQGLFNYGYT; clone_size: -; v_call: TRBV5-1; cdr3_length: 15; j_call: TRBJ1-2
cdr3_aa: ASSFGNTEAF; clone_size: -; v_call: TRBV5-4; cdr3_length: 10; j_call: TRBJ1-1
cdr3_aa: ASTRRTVGTEAF; clone_size: -; v_call: TRBV6-5; cdr3_length: 12; j_call: TRBJ1-1
cdr3_aa: ASSARRISGNTIY; clone_size: -; v_call: TRBV7-8; cdr3_length: 13; j_call: TRBJ1-3
cdr3_aa: ASSPGVLTVGGAQY; clone_size: -; v_call: TRBV9; cdr3_length: 14; j_call: TRBJ2-5
cdr3_aa: ASSQDGRRDSEKLF; clone_size: -; v_call: TRBV4-2; cdr3_length: 14; j_call: TRBJ1-4
cdr3_aa: ASSILQDPPYNEQF; clone_size: -; v_call: TRBV4-3; cdr3_length: 14; j_call: TRBJ2-1
cdr3_aa: ASSLDSRSGNTIY; clone_size: -; v_call: TRBV28; cdr3_length: 13; j_call: TRBJ1-3
cdr3_aa: ASSYASNTEAF; clone_size: -; v_call: TRBV6-5; cdr3_length: 11; j_call: TRBJ1-1
cdr3_aa: ASSLDFVGLSNEKLF; clone_size: -; v_call: TRBV7-2; cdr3_length: 15; j_call: TRBJ1-4
cdr3_aa: ASSLLLVFT; clone_size: -; v_call: TRBV28; cdr3_length: 9; j_call: TRBJ1-2
cdr3_aa: ASSSPRTEPSTDTQY; clone_size: -; v_call: TRBV5-1; cdr3_length: 15; j_call: TRBJ2-3
cdr3_aa: ASSVDGDQPQH; clone_size: -; v_call: TRBV5-8; cdr3_length: 11; j_call: TRBJ1-5
cdr3_aa: ASSYGSQFGYT; clone_size: -; v_call: TRBV19; cdr3_length: 11; j_call: TRBJ1-2
cdr3_aa: ASSLSGDTIY; clone_size: -; v_call: TRBV7-2; cdr3_length: 10; j_call: TRBJ1-3
cdr3_aa: AWSVQGGLEDTQY; clone_size: -; v_call: TRBV30; cdr3_length: 13; j_call: TRBJ2-3
cdr3_aa: ASSLVAGQGNEQF; clone_size: -; v_call: TRBV5-1; cdr3_length: 13; j_call: TRBJ2-1
cdr3_aa: ASSHGQDNSPLH; clone_size: once; v_call: TRBV7-3; cdr3_length: 12; j_call: TRBJ1-6
cdr3_aa: ASSFSGTGKSYGGNTIY; clone_size: -; v_call: TRBV5-1; cdr3_length: 17; j_call: TRBJ1-3
cdr3_aa: ASSIDRGRFADTQY; clone_size: -; v_call: TRBV19; cdr3_length: 14; j_call: TRBJ2-3
cdr3_aa: ASSLGIGGQGAGNTIY; clone_size: -; v_call: TRBV7-8; cdr3_length: 16; j_call: TRBJ1-3
cdr3_aa: ASSFRRNTEAF; clone_size: -; v_call: TRBV27; cdr3_length: 11; j_call: TRBJ1-1
cdr3_aa: ASSARDRNTGELF; clone_size: once; v_call: TRBV10-2; cdr3_length: 13; j_call: TRBJ2-2
cdr3_aa: ASGQQQGGYT; clone_size: -; v_call: TRBV2; cdr3_length: 10; j_call: TRBJ1-2
cdr3_aa: ATSRTGTTITGELF; clone_size: -; v_call: TRBV15; cdr3_length: 14; j_call: TRBJ2-2
cdr3_aa: ASSSRQPQH; clone_size: -; v_call: TRBV28; cdr3_length: 9; j_call: TRBJ1-5
cdr3_aa: ASSVVELGGKLF; clone_size: -; v_call: TRBV9; cdr3_length: 12; j_call: TRBJ1-4
cdr3_aa: ASTKRTSSRETQY; clone_size: -; v_call: TRBV3-1/TRBV3-2; cdr3_length: 13; j_call: TRBJ2-5
cdr3_aa: ASSLELTNTEAF; clone_size: once; v_call: TRBV5-1; cdr3_length: 12; j_call: TRBJ1-1
cdr3_aa: ASSQVFRTGVGEKLF; clone_size: -; v_call: TRBV4-1; cdr3_length: 15; j_call: TRBJ1-4
cdr3_aa: ASRTRDGYNEQF; clone_size: -; v_call: TRBV28; cdr3_length: 12; j_call: TRBJ2-1
cdr3_aa: ASSQHRGTSPGDTQY; clone_size: -; v_call: TRBV4-2; cdr3_length: 15; j_call: TRBJ2-3
cdr3_aa: ASSDGQGYGYT; clone_size: -; v_call: TRBV7-2; cdr3_length: 11; j_call: TRBJ1-2
cdr3_aa: ASSTTGGSTGELF; clone_size: -; v_call: TRBV2; cdr3_length: 13; j_call: TRBJ2-2
cdr3_aa: ATDRGFGEAF; clone_size: -; v_call: TRBV24-1; cdr3_length: 10; j_call: TRBJ1-1
cdr3_aa: ASSQEGSVRYNEQF; clone_size: -; v_call: TRBV3-1/TRBV3-2; cdr3_length: 14; j_call: TRBJ2-1
cdr3_aa: ASSQAMDGYT; clone_size: -; v_call: TRBV4-1; cdr3_length: 10; j_call: TRBJ1-2
cdr3_aa: ASSIPRTVRHYGYT; clone_size: -; v_call: TRBV19; cdr3_length: 14; j_call: TRBJ1-2
cdr3_aa: ASSYDTYYGYT; clone_size: -; v_call: TRBV6-2/TRBV6-3; cdr3_length: 11; j_call: TRBJ1-2
cdr3_aa: ASSLVAQGANTGELF; clone_size: -; v_call: TRBV7-3; cdr3_length: 15; j_call: TRBJ2-2
cdr3_aa: ASSQAAGNYGYT; clone_size: -; v_call: TRBV3-1/TRBV3-2; cdr3_length: 12; j_call: TRBJ1-2
cdr3_aa: ASSETSTNEKLF; clone_size: -; v_call: TRBV2; cdr3_length: 12; j_call: TRBJ1-4
cdr3_aa: ATSDFGTVQASTDTQY; clone_size: -; v_call: TRBV24-1; cdr3_length: 16; j_call: TRBJ2-3
cdr3_aa: ASSLGGGYQETQY; clone_size: -; v_call: TRBV5-4; cdr3_length: 13; j_call: TRBJ2-5
cdr3_aa: ASGRGGGTGELF; clone_size: -; v_call: TRBV12-5; cdr3_length: 12; j_call: TRBJ2-2
cdr3_aa: ASSPRAGNHPETQY; clone_size: -; v_call: TRBV19; cdr3_length: 14; j_call: TRBJ2-5
cdr3_aa: ASSLKGNQPQH; clone_size: -; v_call: TRBV12-3/TRBV12-4; cdr3_length: 11; j_call: TRBJ1-5
cdr3_aa: ASSLEGAGYGYT; clone_size: -; v_call: TRBV5-4; cdr3_length: 12; j_call: TRBJ1-2
cdr3_aa: ASRLSGTGSCQPQH; clone_size: -; v_call: TRBV12-2; cdr3_length: 14; j_call: TRBJ1-5
cdr3_aa: ATSDARGQSYGYT; clone_size: -; v_call: TRBV24-1; cdr3_length: 13; j_call: TRBJ1-2
cdr3_aa: ASSVGSGNTIY; clone_size: -; v_call: TRBV10-2; cdr3_length: 11; j_call: TRBJ1-3
cdr3_aa: ASRFGGSNTGELF; clone_size: -; v_call: TRBV3-1/TRBV3-2; cdr3_length: 13; j_call: TRBJ2-2
cdr3_aa: ASAPGGPTDTQY; clone_size: -; v_call: TRBV28; cdr3_length: 12; j_call: TRBJ2-3
cdr3_aa: ASSMNTGELF; clone_size: -; v_call: TRBV11-3; cdr3_length: 10; j_call: TRBJ2-2
cdr3_aa: SAVRQGGVDTQY; clone_size: -; v_call: TRBV29-1; cdr3_length: 12; j_call: TRBJ2-3
cdr3_aa: ASSGELINSPLH; clone_size: once; v_call: TRBV5-1; cdr3_length: 12; j_call: TRBJ1-6
cdr3_aa: ATSDPGQKNTGELF; clone_size: few; v_call: TRBV24-1; cdr3_length: 14; j_call: TRBJ2-2